What follows are 19 T cell receptor beta chains derived from one specimen sequenced in a study of T cell responses to AZD1222 COVID-19 vaccine. Sequencing was performed with immunoSEQ multiplex PCR; in TCRdb, only in-frame clones are kept and a portion is missing. The data contain more than 100,000 clones, about 90% of them singletons. The sequencing here drew on peripheral blood, taken on day 0 of AZD1222 vaccination. These TCRs come from an adult in good health.

This clone was picked up a small number of times. The chain carries TRBV29-1 and TRBJ1-2; D uncertain. There are 12 residues in the CDR3. The V and J ends lost 2 bases and 7 bases respectively, with 11 bases between them. The germline gives CDR1 SQVTM, CDR2 ANQGSEA. This CDR3 reads CSVEWQASGYTF. The DNA for the CDR3 is TGCAGCGTTGAATGGCAGGCCTCTGGCTACACCTTC.

This sequence joins TRBV10-3 and TRBJ2-7, with D possibly matching TRBD1 (6 bases). Germline V gene data show CDR1 as ENHRY and CDR2 as SYGVKD. CDR3 length: 14 residues. The V end lost 6 bases, the J end lost 0 bases, and 12 bases lay between the germline ends. The CDR3 nucleotides read TGTGCCATCAGGGAACAGGGAAGCTCCTACGAGCAGTACTTC. Its protein is CAIREQGSSYEQYF.

This sequence joins TRBV6-5 and TRBJ2-7; 8 bases map to TRBD1. This CDR3 has 15 residues. Germline V CDR1 and CDR2: MNHEY, SVGAGI. V lost 5 bases, J lost 3 bases, and 9 bases stayed unmatched. The CDR3 DNA sequence: TGTGCCAGCAGTATCCTTGGGACAGGTGACTACGAGCAGTACTTC. As protein: CASSILGTGDYEQYF.

The V call is TRBV6-5, the J call TRBJ1-6; D uncertain. The germline V and J ends were trimmed by 7 bases and 10 bases, with 8 bases remaining between them. Germline CDR1 and CDR2: MNHEY and SVGAGI. This CDR3 has 11 residues. DNA of the CDR3: TGTGCCAGCAACCTATTATCACCCCTCCACTTT. The encoded protein is CASNLLSPLHF.

J is TRBJ2-5 and V is TRBV28; maybe TRBD2 (7 bases). Trimming cost V 8 bases and J 7 bases, with 23 bases left between them. The germline V gene has CDR1 MDHEN and CDR2 SYDVKM. CDR3 length: 15 residues. The DNA for the CDR3 is TGTGCCAGCTGGAAGGCGGGGGCGGCTGGGGGGACCCAGTACTTC. Protein sequence: CASWKAGAAGGTQYF. Based on the CDR3 plus reference TRBV28 and TRBJ2-5, the full variable domain is DVKVTQSSRYLVKRTGEKVFLECVQDMDHENMFWYRQDPGLGLRLIYFSYDVKMKEKGDIPEGYSVSREKKERFSLILESASTNQTSMYLCASWKAGAAGGTQYFGPGTRLLVL.

This chain joins TRBV10-2 and TRBJ2-5; the match to TRBD2 covers 7 bases. The CDR3 totals 12 residues. V was clipped by 8 bases and J by 5 bases; unmatched bases: 5. In germline, CDR1 is WSHSY, CDR2 SAAADI. CDR3 loop: CASGREAETQYF. As DNA, the CDR3 is TGCGCCAGCGGGAGGGAGGCTGAGACCCAGTACTTC.

This chain links TRBV7-3 with TRBJ2-5; 10 positions agree with TRBD2. Unmatched junction bases numbered 9, after V lost 5 bases and J lost 6 bases. CDR3 length equals 15 residues. Germline CDR1 reads SGHTA; CDR2 reads FQGTGA. Here the CDR3 reads CASSAGLAEVKTQYF. In DNA, the CDR3 is TGTGCCAGCAGCGCAGGACTAGCGGAGGTGAAGACCCAGTACTTC.

The genes are TRBV7-2 and TRBJ2-7; D not certain. CDR3 length equals 12 residues. CDR1 and CDR2 (germline): SGHTA, FQGNSA. V was cut by 2 bases and J by 5 bases, with 7 bases left in between. The CDR3 region has the DNA TGTGCCAGCAGCTTATCCGGCCACGAGCAGTACTTC. This translates into CASSLSGHEQYF. Together with reference TRBV7-2 and TRBJ2-7, the CDR3 gives the full variable domain: GAGVSQSPSNKVTEKGKDVELRCDPISGHTALYWYRQSLGQGLEFLIYFQGNSAPDKSGLPSDRFSAERTGGSVSTLTIQRTQQEDSAVYLCASSLSGHEQYFGPGTRLTVT.

This clone was observed once. This rearrangement joins TRBV6-1 to TRBJ2-5; D is possibly TRBD2 (5 bases). V was cut by 2 bases and J by 1 base, with 11 bases left in between. Germline loops: CDR1 MNHNS, CDR2 SASEGT. The CDR3 covers 15 residues. CDR3 residues: CASSETLARQETQYF. The DNA for the CDR3 is TGTGCCAGCAGTGAAACTCTAGCCCGCCAAGAGACCCAGTACTTC.

The genes are TRBV7-8 and TRBJ1-2, with D possibly being TRBD1 (5 bases). Germline CDR1 reads SGHVS; CDR2 reads FQNEAQ. Trimming removed 3 bases from V and 0 bases from J, with 11 bases in between. This CDR3 has 15 residues. CDR3: CASSFGADTNYGYTF. The CDR3 region has the DNA TGTGCCAGCAGCTTCGGGGCAGACACTAACTATGGCTACACCTTC. Full variable domain (rest looked up from reference TRBV7-8 and TRBJ1-2): GAGVSQSPRYKVAKRGQDVALRCDPISGHVSLFWYQQALGQGPEFLTYFQNEAQLDKSGLPSDRFFAERPEGSVSTLKIQRTQQEDSAVYLCASSFGADTNYGYTFGSGTRLTVV.

This chain joins TRBV29-1 and TRBJ2-7; perhaps TRBD2 as D (7 bases). The germline gives CDR1 SQVTM, CDR2 ANQGSEA. The V gene lost 6 bases and the J gene lost 0 bases, with 15 bases spanning the gap. The length of the CDR3 is 14 residues. CDR3 in DNA: TGCAGCGTCTCGGGGGGCGTGAGCTCCTACGAGCAGTACTTC. Translated, it gives CSVSGGVSSYEQYF.

V and J are TRBV28 and TRBJ2-3; no firm D call. CDR1 and CDR2 from the germline V gene are MDHEN and SYDVKM. The CDR3 loop spans 13 amino acids. V was pared by 7 bases and J by 6 bases, with 14 bases between. The CDR3 is CASTPSWADTQYF. The CDR3 bases are TGTGCCAGCACCCCGAGCTGGGCGGATACGCAGTATTTT.

J is TRBJ1-4 and V is TRBV10-2, with a possible D match to TRBD1 (5 bases). V was clipped by 8 bases and J by 3 bases, with 16 bases between them. The CDR3 runs 15 residues. Germline CDR1 WSHSY, CDR2 SAAADI. CDR3 sequence: CASGGENAANEKLFF. DNA for the CDR3: TGCGCCAGCGGAGGGGAGAACGCGGCTAATGAAAAACTGTTTTTT.

The genes are TRBV6-2 or TRBV6-3 and TRBJ1-5; D unresolved. Germline values: CDR1 MNHEY, CDR2 SVGEGT. Trimming stripped 2 bases from V and 7 bases from J, with 15 bases between. CDR3 length equals 15 residues. CDR3 nucleotide sequence: TGTGCCAGCAGTTACCCCCCAGCCCCGTCGCAGCCCCAGCATTTT. Its protein is CASSYPPAPSQPQHF.

This chain connects TRBV5-1 to TRBJ1-1; TRBD1 aligns across 7 bases. The CDR3 sequence is 15 residues long. The V and J ends lost 0 bases and 1 base, in that order; junction bases with no gene match: 3. Germline V gives CDR1 SGHRS, CDR2 YFSETQ. CDR3 in amino acids: CASSLGDRANTEAFF. Written as DNA, the CDR3 is TGCGCCAGCAGCTTGGGTGACAGGGCGAACACTGAAGCTTTCTTT.

The CDR3 protein is CASSSRQGQGDHEQYF. CDR3 bases: TGTGCCAGCAGCTCCCGACAGGGACAGGGGGACCACGAGCAGTACTTC. The rearrangement joins TRBV13 to TRBJ2-7; TRBD1 matches 11 bases. Germline assignment: CDR1 PRHDT and CDR2 FYEKMQ (reference sequence). V was clipped by 4 bases and J by 5 bases; unmatched bases: 10. The CDR3 consists of 16 residues.

In DNA form, the CDR3 reads TGTGCCAGCAGCTTAGAGAGTGGGCGGGAGAAGACCCAGTACTTC. This gives the protein CASSLESGREKTQYF. The rearrangement links TRBV7-2 to TRBJ2-5; 7 nucleotides line up with TRBD2. The CDR3 length is 15 residues. Germline trimming cut 1 base from V and 6 bases from J; bases unmatched to any gene: 8. Per the germline V gene, CDR1 is SGHTA and CDR2 is FQGNSA.

J is TRBJ1-5 and V is TRBV19, with 12 bases identical to TRBD1. Germline V gives CDR1 LNHDA, CDR2 SQIVND (reference sequence). This CDR3 contains 16 residues. V dropped 3 bases and J dropped 7; count of bases not matched to a gene: 7. CDR3 DNA sequence: TGTGCCAGTAGTATTTCTCCCGGGACAGGGGGCCAGCCCCAGCATTTT. Encoded protein: CASSISPGTGGQPQHF.

The chain carries TRBV18 and TRBJ1-3; the D is unclear. The germline V gene encodes CDR1 KGHSH and CDR2 LQKENI. The CDR3 spans 15 residues. Trimming pared 1 base from V and 4 bases from J, leaving 11 bases between. The CDR3 region has the DNA TGTGCCAGCTCACCACAGCCCCCCCTGGGAAACACCATATATTTT. Amino acid sequence: CASSPQPPLGNTIYF.